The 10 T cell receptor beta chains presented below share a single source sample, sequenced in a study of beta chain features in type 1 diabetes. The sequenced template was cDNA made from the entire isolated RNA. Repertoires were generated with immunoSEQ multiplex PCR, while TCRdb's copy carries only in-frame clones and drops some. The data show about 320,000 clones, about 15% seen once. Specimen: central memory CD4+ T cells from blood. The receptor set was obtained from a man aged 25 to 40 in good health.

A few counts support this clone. This CDR3 is CASSLGGARETQYF. The DNA of the CDR3 is TGTGCCAGCAGCTTAGGAGGGGCGCGAGAGACCCAGTACTTC. The V call is TRBV13, the J call TRBJ2-5; a weak D match, TRBD1 (5 bases). The germline V gene encodes CDR1 PRHDT and CDR2 FYEKMQ (reference sequence). V was trimmed by 0 bases and J by 4 bases, leaving 9 bases between them. The CDR3 has 14 amino acids.

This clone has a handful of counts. The chain's CDR3 is CASSLEGQGYNEQFF. The CDR3, as DNA: TGTGCCAGCAGCTTAGAGGGACAGGGGTACAATGAGCAGTTCTTC. The gene calls are TRBV11-3 and TRBJ2-1, with 10 positions matching TRBD1. The CDR3 extends over 15 amino acids. Per germline, CDR1 SGHNT and CDR2 YENEEA. J lost 4 bases, V lost 0 bases, and 0 bases had no gene match.

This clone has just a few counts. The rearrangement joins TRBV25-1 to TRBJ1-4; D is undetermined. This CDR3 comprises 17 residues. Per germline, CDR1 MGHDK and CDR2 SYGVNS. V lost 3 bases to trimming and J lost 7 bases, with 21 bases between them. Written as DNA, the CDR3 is TGTGCCAGCAGTGACTCCCGTTCGGACCGGGGTAGTGAAAAACTGTTTTTT. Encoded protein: CASSDSRSDRGSEKLFF. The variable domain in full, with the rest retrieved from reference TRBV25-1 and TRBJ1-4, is EADIYQTPRYLVIGTGKKITLECSQTMGHDKMYWYQQDPGMELHLIHYSYGVNSTEKGDLSSESTVSRIRTEHFPLTLESARPSHTSQYLCASSDSRSDRGSEKLFFGSGTQLSVL.

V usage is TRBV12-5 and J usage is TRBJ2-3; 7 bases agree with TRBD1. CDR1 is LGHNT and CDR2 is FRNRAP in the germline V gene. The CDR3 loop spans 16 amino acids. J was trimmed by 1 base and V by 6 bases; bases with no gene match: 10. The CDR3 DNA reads TGTGCTAGTGGACCTGGGGACAGCCACCGCACAGATACGCAGTATTTT. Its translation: CASGPGDSHRTDTQYF.

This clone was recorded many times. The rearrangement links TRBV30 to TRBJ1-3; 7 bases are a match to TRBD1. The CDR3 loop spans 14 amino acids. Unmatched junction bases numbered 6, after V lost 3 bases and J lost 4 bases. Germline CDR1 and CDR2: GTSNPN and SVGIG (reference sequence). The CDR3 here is CAWRFRGIGNTIYF. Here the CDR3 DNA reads TGTGCCTGGAGGTTCAGGGGGATCGGAAACACCATATATTTT.

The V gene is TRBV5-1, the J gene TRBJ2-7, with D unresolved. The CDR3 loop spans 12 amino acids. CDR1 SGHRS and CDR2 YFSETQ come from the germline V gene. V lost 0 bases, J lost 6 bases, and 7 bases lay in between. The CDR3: CASSLGWGEQYF. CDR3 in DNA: TGCGCCAGCAGCTTGGGGTGGGGCGAGCAGTACTTC.

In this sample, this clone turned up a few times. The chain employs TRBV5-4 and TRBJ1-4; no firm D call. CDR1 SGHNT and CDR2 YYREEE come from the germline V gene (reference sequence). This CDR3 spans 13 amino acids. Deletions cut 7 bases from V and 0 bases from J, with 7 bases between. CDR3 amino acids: CASGNATNEKLFF. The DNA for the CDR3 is TGTGCCAGCGGCAACGCAACTAATGAAAAACTGTTTTTT.

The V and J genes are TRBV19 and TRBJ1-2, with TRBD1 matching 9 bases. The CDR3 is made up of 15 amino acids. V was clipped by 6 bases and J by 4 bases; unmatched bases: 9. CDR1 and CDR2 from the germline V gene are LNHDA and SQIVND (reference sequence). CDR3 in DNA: TGTGCCAGTAGGGGTAGGACAGGGGCCTCCTATGGCTACACCTTC. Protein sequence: CASRGRTGASYGYTF.

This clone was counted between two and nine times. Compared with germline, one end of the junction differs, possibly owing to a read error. CDR3 coding DNA: TGTGCCAGCAGGGAAGGTTACTCTGGGGCCAACGTCCTGACTTTC. Translating it yields CASREGYSGANVLTF. The chain joins TRBV2 to TRBJ2-6; no clear D gene. The CDR3 consists of 15 residues. CDR1 is SNHLY, CDR2 FYNNEI, per germline.

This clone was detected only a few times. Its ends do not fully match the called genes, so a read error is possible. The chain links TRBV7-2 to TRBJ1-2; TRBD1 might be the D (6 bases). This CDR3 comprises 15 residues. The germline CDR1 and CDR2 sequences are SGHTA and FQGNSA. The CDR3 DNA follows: TGCGCCAGCAGCCAAAGGGAAAGGGGCAGGGGTGGCTACACCTTC. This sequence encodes CASSQRERGRGGYTF.